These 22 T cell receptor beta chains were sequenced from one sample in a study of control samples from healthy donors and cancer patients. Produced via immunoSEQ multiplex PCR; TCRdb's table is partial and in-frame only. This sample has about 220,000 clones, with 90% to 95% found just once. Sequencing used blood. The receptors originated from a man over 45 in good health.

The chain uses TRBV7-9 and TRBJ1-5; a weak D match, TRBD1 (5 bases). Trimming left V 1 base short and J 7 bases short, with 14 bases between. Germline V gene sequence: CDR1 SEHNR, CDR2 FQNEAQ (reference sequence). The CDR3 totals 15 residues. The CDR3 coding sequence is TGTGCCAGCAGCTTAGGGGAGGCGCAGGGCCAGCCCCAGCATTTT. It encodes CASSLGEAQGQPQHF.

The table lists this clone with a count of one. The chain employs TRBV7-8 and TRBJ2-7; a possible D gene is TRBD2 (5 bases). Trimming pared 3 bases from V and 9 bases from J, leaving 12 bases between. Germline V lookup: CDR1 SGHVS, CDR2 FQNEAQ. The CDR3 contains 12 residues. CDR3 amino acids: CASSFGRGVQYV. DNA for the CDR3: TGTGCCAGCAGCTTCGGTCGGGGAGTGCAGTACGTC.

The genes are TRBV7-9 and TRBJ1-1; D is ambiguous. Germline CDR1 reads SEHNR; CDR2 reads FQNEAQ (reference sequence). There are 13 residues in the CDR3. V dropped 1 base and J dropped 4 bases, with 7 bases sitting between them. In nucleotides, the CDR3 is TGTGCCAGCAGCTTAGAAGAGGGCACTGAAGCTTTCTTT. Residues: CASSLEEGTEAFF.

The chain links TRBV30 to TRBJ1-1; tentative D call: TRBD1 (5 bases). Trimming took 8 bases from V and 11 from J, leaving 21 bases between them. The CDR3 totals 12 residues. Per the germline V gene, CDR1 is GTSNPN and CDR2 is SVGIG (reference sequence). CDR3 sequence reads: CASSQGAVGAFF. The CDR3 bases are TGTGCCAGCTCCCAGGGAGCGGTTGGGGCTTTCTTT.

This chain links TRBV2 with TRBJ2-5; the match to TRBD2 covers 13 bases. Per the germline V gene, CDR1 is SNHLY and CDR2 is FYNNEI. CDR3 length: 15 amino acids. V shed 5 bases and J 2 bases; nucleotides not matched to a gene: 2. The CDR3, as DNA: TGTGCCAGCAGTATACTAGCGGGGGGGCAAGAGACCCAGTACTTC. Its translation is CASSILAGGQETQYF.

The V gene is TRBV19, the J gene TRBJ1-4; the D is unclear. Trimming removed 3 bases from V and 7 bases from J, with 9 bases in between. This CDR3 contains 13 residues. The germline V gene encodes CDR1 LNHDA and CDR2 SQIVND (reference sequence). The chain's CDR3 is CASSIRVTEKLFF. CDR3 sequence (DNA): TGTGCCAGTAGTATCCGCGTGACTGAAAAACTGTTTTTT.

The CDR3 nucleotides read TGTGCCAGCAGCCAAGCTACAACAGGGGGACGAGGCTACACCTTC. This encodes CASSQATTGGRGYTF. V and J are TRBV3-1 (or the pseudogene TRBV3-2) and TRBJ1-2; 8 bases match TRBD1. This CDR3 has 15 residues. The germline CDR1 and CDR2 sequences are LGHDT and YNNKEL (reference sequence). The V segment lost 1 base and the J segment 8 bases; nucleotides outside the gene matches: 9.

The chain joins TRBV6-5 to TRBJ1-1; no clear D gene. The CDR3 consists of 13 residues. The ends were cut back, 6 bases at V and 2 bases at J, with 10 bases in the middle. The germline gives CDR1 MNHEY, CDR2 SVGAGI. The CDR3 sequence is CASSFTANTEAFF. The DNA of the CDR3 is TGTGCCAGCAGCTTCACAGCCAACACTGAAGCTTTCTTT.

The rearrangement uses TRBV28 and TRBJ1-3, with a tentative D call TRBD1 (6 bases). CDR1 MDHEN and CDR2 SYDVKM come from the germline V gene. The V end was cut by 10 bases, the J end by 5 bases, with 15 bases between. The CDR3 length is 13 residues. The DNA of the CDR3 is TGTGCCACTTTAGATGGGGGGCGAAACACCATATATTTT. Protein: CATLDGGRNTIYF.

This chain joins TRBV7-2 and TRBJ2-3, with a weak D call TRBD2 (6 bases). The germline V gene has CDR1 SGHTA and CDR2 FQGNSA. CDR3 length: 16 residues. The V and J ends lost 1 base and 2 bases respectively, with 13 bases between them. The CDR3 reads CASSLVTGLFTDTQYF. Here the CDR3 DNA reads TGTGCCAGCAGCTTAGTAACGGGACTTTTCACAGATACGCAGTATTTT.

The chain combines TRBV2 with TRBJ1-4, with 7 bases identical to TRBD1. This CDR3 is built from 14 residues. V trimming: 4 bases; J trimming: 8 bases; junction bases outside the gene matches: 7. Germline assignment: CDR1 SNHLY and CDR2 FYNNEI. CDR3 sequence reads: CASSVRQGGEKLFF. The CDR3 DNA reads TGTGCCAGCAGTGTACGACAGGGCGGGGAAAAACTGTTTTTT.

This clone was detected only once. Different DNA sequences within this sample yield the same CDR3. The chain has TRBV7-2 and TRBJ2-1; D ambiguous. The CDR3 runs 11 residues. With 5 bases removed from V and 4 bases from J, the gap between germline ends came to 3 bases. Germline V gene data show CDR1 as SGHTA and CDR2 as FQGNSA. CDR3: CASSVYNEQFF. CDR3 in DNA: TGTGCCAGCAGCGTTTACAATGAGCAGTTCTTC.

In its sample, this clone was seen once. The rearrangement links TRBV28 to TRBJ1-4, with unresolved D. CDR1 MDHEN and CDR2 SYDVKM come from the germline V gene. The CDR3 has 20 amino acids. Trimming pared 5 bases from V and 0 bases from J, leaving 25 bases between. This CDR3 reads CASSVPGNKAPFATNEKLFF. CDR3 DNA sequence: TGTGCCAGCAGTGTACCCGGGAACAAGGCACCCTTTGCAACTAATGAAAAACTGTTTTTT.

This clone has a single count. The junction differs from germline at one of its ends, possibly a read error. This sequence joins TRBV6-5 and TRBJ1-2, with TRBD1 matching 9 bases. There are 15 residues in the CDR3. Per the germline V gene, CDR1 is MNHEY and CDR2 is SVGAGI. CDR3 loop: CASTYGNRGQFGYTF. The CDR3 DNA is TGTGCCAGCACTTACGGGAACAGGGGGCAATTTGGCTACACCTTC.

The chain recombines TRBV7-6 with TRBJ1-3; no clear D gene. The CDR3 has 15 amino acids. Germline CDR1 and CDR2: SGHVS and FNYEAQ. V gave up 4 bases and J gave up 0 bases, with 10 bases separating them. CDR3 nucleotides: TGTGCCAGCAGCTCGAATTGGGGCTCTGGAAACACCATATATTTT. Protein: CASSSNWGSGNTIYF. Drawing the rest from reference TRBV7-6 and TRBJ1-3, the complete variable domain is GAGVSQSPRYKVTKRGQDVALRCDPISGHVSLYWYRQALGQGPEFLTYFNYEAQQDKSGLPNDRFSAERPEGSISTLTIQRTEQRDSAMYRCASSSNWGSGNTIYFGEGSWLTVV.

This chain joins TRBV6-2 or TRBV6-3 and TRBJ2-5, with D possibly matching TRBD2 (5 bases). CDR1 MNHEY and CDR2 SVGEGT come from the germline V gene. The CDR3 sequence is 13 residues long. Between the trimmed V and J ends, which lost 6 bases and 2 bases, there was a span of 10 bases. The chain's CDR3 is CASSETRQETQYF. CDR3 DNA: TGTGCCAGCAGCGAAACTAGACAAGAGACCCAGTACTTC.

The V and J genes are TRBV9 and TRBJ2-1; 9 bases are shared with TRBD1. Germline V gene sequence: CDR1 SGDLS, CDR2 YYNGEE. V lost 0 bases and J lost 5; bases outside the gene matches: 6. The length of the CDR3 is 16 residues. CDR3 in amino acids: CASSVAMGQGHNEQFF. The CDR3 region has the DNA TGTGCCAGCAGCGTAGCTATGGGACAGGGACACAATGAGCAGTTCTTC.

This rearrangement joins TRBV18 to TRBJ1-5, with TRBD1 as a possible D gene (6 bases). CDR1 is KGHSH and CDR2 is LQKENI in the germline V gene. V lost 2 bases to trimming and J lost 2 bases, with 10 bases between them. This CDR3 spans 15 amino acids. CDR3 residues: CASSPAQGGNQPQHF. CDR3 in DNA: TGTGCCAGCTCACCAGCACAGGGCGGCAATCAGCCCCAGCATTTT.

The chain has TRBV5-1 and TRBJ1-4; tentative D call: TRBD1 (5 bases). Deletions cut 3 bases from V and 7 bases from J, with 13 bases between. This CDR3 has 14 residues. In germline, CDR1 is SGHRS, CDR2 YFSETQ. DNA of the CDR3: TGCGCCAGCAGCTCCGGGGGTGTTGGTGAAAAACTGTTTTTT. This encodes CASSSGGVGEKLFF.

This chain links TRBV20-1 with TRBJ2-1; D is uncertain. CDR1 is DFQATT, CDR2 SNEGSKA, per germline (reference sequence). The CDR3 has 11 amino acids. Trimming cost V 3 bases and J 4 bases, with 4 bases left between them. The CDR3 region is CSASPYNEQFF. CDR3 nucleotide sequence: TGCAGTGCTAGCCCGTACAATGAGCAGTTCTTC.

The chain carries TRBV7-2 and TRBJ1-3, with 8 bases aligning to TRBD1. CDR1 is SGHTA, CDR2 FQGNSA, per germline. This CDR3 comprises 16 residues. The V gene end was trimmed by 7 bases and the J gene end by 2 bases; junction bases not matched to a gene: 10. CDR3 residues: CASTRELTGAGNTIYF. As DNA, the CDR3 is TGTGCCAGCACCCGTGAGCTGACAGGGGCTGGAAACACCATATATTTT.

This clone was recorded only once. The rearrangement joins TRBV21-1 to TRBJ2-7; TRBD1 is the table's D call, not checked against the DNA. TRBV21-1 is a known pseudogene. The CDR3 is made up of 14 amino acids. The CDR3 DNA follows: TGTGCCAGCAGCAAAGCGGACAGCTCCTACGAGCAGTACGTC. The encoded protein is CASSKADSSYEQYV.